By frequency in the sample, the clone carrying this TCR beta chain is medium-sized. Antigen: not known. Time point specified: sample taken at primary tumor resection. This sample is part of a study of spatial heterogeneity in lung cancer. Overall study results and limits: In tumors, expanded intratumoral alpha and beta TCR counts tracked mutation counts.

TCRdb itself ran the 5' RACE reads through MiXCR, one entry per CDR3 protein. Seen here are around 9,700 distinct CDR3 sequences, about 8.1% observed once, and the top ten hold over 20%. The CDR3 has 14 amino acids. V trimming: 6 bases; J trimming: 6 bases; junction bases outside the gene matches: 1. Germline-derived CDR1 and CDR2 are MNHNS and SASEGT. This specimen consisted of lung tumor tissue, obtained at surgery. This clonotype was sampled from a male donor with early-stage non-small cell lung cancer. This chain connects TRBV6-1 to TRBJ1-6, with 11 nucleotides matching TRBD1. As DNA, the CDR3 is TGTGCCAGCAGCGGGACAGGGGGTAATTCACCCCTCCACTTT. Amino acid sequence: CASSGTGGNSPLHF.